This T cell receptor beta chain originates from a study of PD-L1 blockade in urothelial cancer. Some clones are missing from TCRdb's copy, which holds only in-frame ones; the method was immunoSEQ multiplex PCR. The data contain some 29,000 clones, around 87% of them singletons. There are 16 residues in the CDR3. Germline V gene lookup returns CDR1 SGDLS and CDR2 YYNGEE. Losses at the gene ends were 4 bases for V and 4 bases for J; bases not matched to a gene: 12. J is TRBJ1-2 and V is TRBV9, with TRBD1 matching 8 bases. This clonotype was sampled from a middle-aged man with urothelial cancer. Specimen: PBMCs, collected around atezolizumab (anti-PD-L1) treatment. The CDR3 protein is CASSPTDRGGAYGYTF. DNA for the CDR3: TGTGCCAGCAGCCCGACCGACAGGGGAGGAGCCTATGGCTACACCTTC.